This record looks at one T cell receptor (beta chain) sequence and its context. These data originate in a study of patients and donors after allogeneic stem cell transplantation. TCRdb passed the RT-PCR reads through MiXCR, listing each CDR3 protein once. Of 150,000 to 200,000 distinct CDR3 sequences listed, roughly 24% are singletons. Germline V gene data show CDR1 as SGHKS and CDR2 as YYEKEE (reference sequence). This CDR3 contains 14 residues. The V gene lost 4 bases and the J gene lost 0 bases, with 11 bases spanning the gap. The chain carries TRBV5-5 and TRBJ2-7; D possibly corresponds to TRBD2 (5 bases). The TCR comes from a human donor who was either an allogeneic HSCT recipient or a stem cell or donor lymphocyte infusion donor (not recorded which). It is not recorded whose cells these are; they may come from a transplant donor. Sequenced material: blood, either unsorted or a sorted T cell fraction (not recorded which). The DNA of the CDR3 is TGTGCCAGCAGCCCGGGATCGTTCTCCTACGAGCAGTACTTC. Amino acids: CASSPGSFSYEQYF.